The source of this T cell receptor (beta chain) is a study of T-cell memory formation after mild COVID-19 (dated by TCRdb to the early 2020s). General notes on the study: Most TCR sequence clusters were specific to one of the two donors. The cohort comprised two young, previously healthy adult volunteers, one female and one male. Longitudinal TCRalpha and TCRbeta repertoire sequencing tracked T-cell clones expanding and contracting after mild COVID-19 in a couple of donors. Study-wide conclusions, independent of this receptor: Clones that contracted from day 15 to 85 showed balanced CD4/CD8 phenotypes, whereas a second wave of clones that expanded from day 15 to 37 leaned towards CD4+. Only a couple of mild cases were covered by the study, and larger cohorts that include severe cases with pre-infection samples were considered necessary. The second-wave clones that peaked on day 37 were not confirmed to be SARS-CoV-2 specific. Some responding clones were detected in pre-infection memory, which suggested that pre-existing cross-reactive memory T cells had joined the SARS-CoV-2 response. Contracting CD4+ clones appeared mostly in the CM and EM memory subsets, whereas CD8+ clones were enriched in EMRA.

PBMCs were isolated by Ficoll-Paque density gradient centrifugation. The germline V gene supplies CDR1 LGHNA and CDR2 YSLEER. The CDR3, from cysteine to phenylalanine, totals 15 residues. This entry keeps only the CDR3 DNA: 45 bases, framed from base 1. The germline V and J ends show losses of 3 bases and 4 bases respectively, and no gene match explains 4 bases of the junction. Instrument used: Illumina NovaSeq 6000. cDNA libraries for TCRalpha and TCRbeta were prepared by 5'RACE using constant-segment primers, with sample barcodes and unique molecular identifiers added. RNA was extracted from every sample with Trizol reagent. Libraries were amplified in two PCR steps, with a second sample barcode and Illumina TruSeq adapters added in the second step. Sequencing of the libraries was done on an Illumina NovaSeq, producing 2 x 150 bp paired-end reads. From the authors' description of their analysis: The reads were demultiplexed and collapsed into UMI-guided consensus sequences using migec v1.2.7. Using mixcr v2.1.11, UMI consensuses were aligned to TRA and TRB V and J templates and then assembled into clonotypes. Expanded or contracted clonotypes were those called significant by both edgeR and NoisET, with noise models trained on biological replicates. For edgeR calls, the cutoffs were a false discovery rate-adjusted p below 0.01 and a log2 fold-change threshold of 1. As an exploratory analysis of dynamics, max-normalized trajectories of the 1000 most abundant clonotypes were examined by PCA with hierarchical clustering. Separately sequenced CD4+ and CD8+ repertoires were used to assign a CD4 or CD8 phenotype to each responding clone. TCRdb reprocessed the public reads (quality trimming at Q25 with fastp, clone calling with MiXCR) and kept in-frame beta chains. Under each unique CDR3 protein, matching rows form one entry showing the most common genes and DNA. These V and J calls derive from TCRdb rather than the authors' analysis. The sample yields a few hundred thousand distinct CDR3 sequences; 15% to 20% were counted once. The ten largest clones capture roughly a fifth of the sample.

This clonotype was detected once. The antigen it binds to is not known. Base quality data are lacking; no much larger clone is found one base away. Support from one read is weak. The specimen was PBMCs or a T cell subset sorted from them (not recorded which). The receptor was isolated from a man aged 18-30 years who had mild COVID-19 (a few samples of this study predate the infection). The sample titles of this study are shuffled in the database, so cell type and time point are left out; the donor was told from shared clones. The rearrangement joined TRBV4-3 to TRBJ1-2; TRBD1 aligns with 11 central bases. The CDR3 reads CASSQGGTGGYGYTF. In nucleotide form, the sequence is TGCGCCAGCAGCCAGGGCGGGACAGGGGGCTATGGCTACACCTTC.